Reported below is one TCR beta chain. An end of the junction does not agree with germline; a read error may underlie this. Over several immunoSEQ plates, each subset's genomic DNA was distributed in even portions. The protocol was immunoSEQ multiplex PCR, while the TCRdb copy is restricted to in-frame clones and leaves out a portion. The sample lists a few hundred thousand clones, around 77% occurring once. This entry is derived from a study of shared clonotypes between healthy human individuals. Recent vaccinations or acute infections were absent in the healthy HIV-negative adult donors. The CDR3 runs 17 residues. Germline V gives CDR1 SGHTA, CDR2 FQGNSA.

This sequence joins TRBV7-2 and TRBJ2-2; TRBD2 agrees at 9 bases. Sequenced material: PBMCs. The sequence came from a woman aged 40-49 years in good health. Some clones in this sample may be carry-over from other donors' samples. The CDR3 region is CASSLAGPQANTGELFF. As DNA, the CDR3 is TGTGCCAGCAGCCTAGCGGGACCCCAAGCGAACACCGGGGAGCTGTTTTTT. Complete variable domain (other parts from reference TRBV7-2 and TRBJ2-2): GAGVSQSPSNKVTEKGKDVELRCDPISGHTALYWYRQSLGQGLEFLIYFQGNSAPDKSGLPSDRFSAERTGGSVSTLTIQRTQQEDSAVYLCASSLAGPQANTGELFFGEGSRLTVL.